These T cell receptor beta chains were read from a single sample in a study of blood T cell repertoires in COVID-19. Some clones are missing from TCRdb's copy, which holds only in-frame ones; the method was immunoSEQ multiplex PCR. Seen here are 200,000 to 250,000 clones, about 85% observed once, and the top ten hold 3% to 3.5%. The sample comprised peripheral blood. The receptors stem from a man younger than 35 with active or convalescent COVID-19. Each CDR3 is given with its conserved first and last residue. The order of the fields is CDR3 length, clone size, D gene, V gene, J gene, CDR3 DNA, CDR3 protein. The D gene is left open where the match is weak. For some rows the clone size is stated as once, few or many, or as a class when expanded; others skip it.

>14|.|.|TRBV9|TRBJ1-6
TGTGCCAGCAGCGTCCTTGAGTATAATTCACCCCTCCACTTT
CASSVLEYNSPLHF
>14|once|TRBD1|TRBV6-5|TRBJ1-2
TGTGCCAGCAGTTACTCGACAGGGTTAGATGGCTACACCTTC
CASSYSTGLDGYTF
>17|.|TRBD2|TRBV4-3|TRBJ2-7
TGCGCCAGCAGCCAAGATGCTAGCGGGGGGGCGATAGACGAGCAGTACTTC
CASSQDASGGAIDEQYF
>13|.|.|TRBV11-3|TRBJ2-2
TGTGCCAGCAGCTTATTGGCCACCGGGGAGCTGTTTTTT
CASSLLATGELFF
>17|.|TRBD2|TRBV4-3|TRBJ2-3
TGCGCCAGCAGCCAACAGACTAGCGCCCACGAGGGAGATACGCAGTATTTT
CASSQQTSAHEGDTQYF
>15|.|TRBD2|TRBV7-8|TRBJ2-1
TGTGCCAGCAGACGCAGCGGGGGGGCGGGCAATGAGCAGTTCTTC
CASRRSGGAGNEQFF
>15|.|.|TRBV7-3|TRBJ2-1
TGTGCCAGCAGCCAAGTCCAGGGCTCCTACAATGAGCAGTTCTTC
CASSQVQGSYNEQFF
>15|.|TRBD2|TRBV28|TRBJ2-3
TGTGCCAGCAAGGGGAGCGGGAGTGGCTCAGATACGCAGTATTTT
CASKGSGSGSDTQYF
>17|.|TRBD2|TRBV7-6|TRBJ2-3
TGTGCCAGCAGCTTACTAGCGGGAGGGGGGATGGCAGATACGCAGTATTTT
CASSLLAGGGMADTQYF
>18|.|.|TRBV12-5|TRBJ2-1
TGTGCTAGTGGTTTGGTACCTGGAGCTGGGAAGGGAGAGGATGAGCAGTTCTTC
CASGLVPGAGKGEDEQFF
>15|.|TRBD1|TRBV28|TRBJ1-1
TGTGCCAGCAGACCTCCGGACAGGGGGATAACTGAAGCTTTCTTT
CASRPPDRGITEAFF
>13|.|.|TRBV30|TRBJ1-2
TGTGCCTGGAGTTTAGGACTACAAAGCAGCTACACCTTC
CAWSLGLQSSYTF
>17|once|TRBD2|TRBV5-1|TRBJ2-1
TGCGCCAGCAGCTTGGAATTTGGGAGGGGCGGGCAGAATGAGCAGTTCTTC
CASSLEFGRGGQNEQFF
>17|.|TRBD2|TRBV24-1|TRBJ2-7
TGTGCCACCAGTGATCTGGGACTAGCGGGAGGACCTTACGAGCAGTACTTC
CATSDLGLAGGPYEQYF
>15|.|.|TRBV4-3|TRBJ2-3
TGCGCCAGCAGCCAAGGGGAGGACCTCACAGATACGCAGTATTTT
CASSQGEDLTDTQYF
>17|.|TRBD2|TRBV4-2|TRBJ2-1
TGTGCCAGCAGCCAAGGGACTAGCGGAAAAAGCTACAATGAGCAGTTCTTC
CASSQGTSGKSYNEQFF
>13|.|.|TRBV2|TRBJ1-3
TGTGCCTCCAGCCGGGACACTGGAAACACCATATATTTT
CASSRDTGNTIYF
>14|few|TRBD2|TRBV7-7|TRBJ2-3
TGTGCCAGCAGCCGCGGGGGAAGCACAGATACGCAGTATTTT
CASSRGGSTDTQYF
>14|.|.|TRBV3-1/TRBV3-2|TRBJ2-7
TGTGCCAGCAGCCAAGACTTCCGCCCGCGCGAGCAGTACTTC
CASSQDFRPREQYF
>16|.|TRBD2|TRBV3-1/TRBV3-2|TRBJ2-7
TGTGCCAGCAGCCAAGAATGGACTAGCGGGGGAATAGAGCAGTACTTC
CASSQEWTSGGIEQYF
>13|.|.|TRBV5-1|TRBJ2-7
TGCGCCAGCAGCTTGGGCCCAGACTACGAGCAGTACTTC
CASSLGPDYEQYF
>14|.|.|TRBV2|TRBJ1-4
TGTGCCAGCAGTGAATGGGGGGTCGGGGAAAAACTGTTTTTT
CASSEWGVGEKLFF
>15|.|.|TRBV2|TRBJ1-1
TGTGCCAGCCTAACGGGGGACGAACAACTCTATGAAGCTTTCTTT
CASLTGDEQLYEAFF
>15|.|TRBD1|TRBV7-9|TRBJ1-2
TGTGCCAGCAGCGGTGGACAGGACACTAACTATGGCTACACCTTC
CASSGGQDTNYGYTF
>20|.|TRBD1|TRBV4-3|TRBJ2-7
TGCGCCAGCAGCTTTAACCATCCTCAGGGGGCCCAATTGGGTTCCTACGAGCAGTACTTC
CASSFNHPQGAQLGSYEQYF
>13|few|.|TRBV29-1|TRBJ1-2
TGCAGCGTGCGGCGGGGGCTTTCTTATGGCTACACCTTC
CSVRRGLSYGYTF
>16|.|.|TRBV27|TRBJ2-1
TGTGCCAGCAGTGGGCGGGACTCGGACTCCTACAATGAGCAGTTCTTC
CASSGRDSDSYNEQFF
>14|few|TRBD1|TRBV28|TRBJ1-2
TGTGCCAGCAGCGACGGGACAGGGAAGGATGGCTACACCTTC
CASSDGTGKDGYTF
>15|.|.|TRBV4-1|TRBJ2-3
TGCGCCAGCAGCCCGGTGGGGGGGCCCGAAGATACGCAGTATTTT
CASSPVGGPEDTQYF
>14|once|.|TRBV11-1|TRBJ2-1
TGTGCCAGCAGCTCCCGACAGGGGAGGGATGAGCAGTTCTTC
CASSSRQGRDEQFF
>14|.|.|TRBV28|TRBJ1-5
TGTGCCAGCCTGGCCAGGGGCCTCCATCAGCCCCAGCATTTT
CASLARGLHQPQHF
>14|many|.|TRBV15|TRBJ2-7
TGTGCCACCAGCTCCGAAAGGAGCTCCTACGAGCAGTACTTC
CATSSERSSYEQYF
>15|.|TRBD2|TRBV6-5|TRBJ2-1
TGTGCCAGCAACCCAACTAGCGGGAGGGCCTATGAGCAGTTCTTC
CASNPTSGRAYEQFF
>15|.|TRBD1|TRBV27|TRBJ2-7
TGTGCCAGCAGTCCCGACAGGGCCCCCTTCTACGAGCAGTACTTC
CASSPDRAPFYEQYF
>14|.|.|TRBV6-5|TRBJ2-7
TGTGCCAGCACCCCGGGAGTGCTGTCCTACGAGCAGTACTTC
CASTPGVLSYEQYF
>14|.|TRBD2|TRBV24-1|TRBJ2-1
TGTGCCACCAGCCCAGCGGGGGGGAGCAATGAGCAGTTCTTC
CATSPAGGSNEQFF
>15|once|.|TRBV7-3|TRBJ2-6
TGTGCCAGCAGCCGAGGGTCCTCTGGGGCCAACGTCCTGACTTTC
CASSRGSSGANVLTF
>13|.|TRBD1|TRBV18|TRBJ2-5
TGTGCCAGCTCACCACTGGACAGGGGGACCCAGTACTTC
CASSPLDRGTQYF
>17|.|TRBD1|TRBV9|TRBJ2-4
TGTGCCAGCAGCGTAGACCCGGGACAGGGCCCCAAAAACATTCAGTACTTC
CASSVDPGQGPKNIQYF
>14|.|TRBD1|TRBV27|TRBJ1-1
TGTGCCAGCAGTTTCGCAGGGGGCGGCACTGAAGCTTTCTTT
CASSFAGGGTEAFF
>16|.|TRBD2|TRBV20-1|TRBJ2-1
TGCAGTGCTAGTGGGGTAGCGGGGAAGAGGCGTGATGAGCAGTTCTTC
CSASGVAGKRRDEQFF
>11|.|.|TRBV28|TRBJ2-7
TGTGCCAGCAGTAACATTGACAGTACGTACTTC
CASSNIDSTYF
>15|once|TRBD1|TRBV7-6|TRBJ1-1
TGTGCCAGCAGCTCTACCACGGACAGGGGAGTAAGGGCTTTCTTT
CASSSTTDRGVRAFF
>15|.|TRBD2|TRBV18|TRBJ2-2
TGTGCCAGCTCACCTTACCGGGAGGTCACCGGGGAGCTGTTTTTT
CASSPYREVTGELFF